Each of the 2 T cell receptor beta chains below was sequenced from the same sample in a study of memory CD8 T cells in hepatitis C reinfection (dated by TCRdb to 2016 to 2017). Library preparation used the immunoSEQ multiplex PCR assay. TCRdb obtained this table from immuneACCESS and retained in-frame rearrangements with V and J assigned. These tables miss some clones; where compared with another copy, unresolved V genes account for less than half of the shortfall, and the remainder is unexplained. A total of over 45,000 clones appear in this sample, 85% to 90% of them only once. The ten biggest clones cover 0.95% to 1.1% of the sample. The intended sense of this specimen's time point label: pre-reinfection, 55 to 20 weeks before reinfection detection. Sorted cells were sequenced directly ex vivo, without in vitro expansion prior to TCR sequencing. Sequences were obtained from naive CD8+ T cells sorted from blood. The cell subset or site label, read with the paper, signifies: total naive CD8+CD45RO- T cells. The receptors stem from a man aged 18-30 years with hepatitis C virus infection.

The V gene is TRBV7-9, the J gene TRBJ1-1; 7 bases are a match to TRBD1. Germline V gene sequence: CDR1 SEHNR, CDR2 FQNEAQ (reference sequence). The CDR3 extends over 13 amino acids. The V gene end was trimmed by 4 bases and the J gene end by 4 bases; junction bases not matched to a gene: 3. The chain's CDR3 is CASSSSGGTEAFF. The DNA of the CDR3 is TGTGCCAGCAGCTCGTCAGGGGGCACTGAAGCTTTCTTT.

The chain combines TRBV7-8 with TRBJ2-7; TRBD1 aligns across 7 bases. This CDR3 is 15 amino acids long. V was pared by 8 bases and J by 3 bases, with 13 bases of the junction left unmatched. CDR1 is SGHVS, CDR2 FQNEAQ, per germline. This CDR3 reads CASGARDRVVYEQYF. The CDR3 DNA follows: TGTGCCAGCGGGGCCCGAGACAGGGTAGTCTACGAGCAGTACTTC.